The rows below give T cell receptor beta chains drawn from one sample of a study of metastatic and nonmetastatic thyroid tumors. TCRdb re-clonotyped the PCR reads through MiXCR. The sample shows about 40,000 clones, about a sixth of them seen only once. The sample was blood. These receptor sequences come from a female donor with papillary thyroid cancer or a benign thyroid nodule (not recorded which). Some clones in this sample may be carry-over from other donors' samples. Each CDR3 is given with its conserved first and last residue. A D gene is named only where the DNA matches it firmly. Some rows have no size entry. The others give once, few or many, or a class for an expanded clone.

16 | many | NA | TRBJ2-2 | TRBV5-6 | TGTGCCAGCAGCTCTGCAGGGGAAGAGAACACCGGGGAGCTGTTTTTT | CASSSAGEENTGELFF
15 | many | NA | TRBJ2-1 | TRBV2 | TGTGCCAGCAGTGTTGGATGGACGGTTTACAATGAGCAGTTCTTC | CASSVGWTVYNEQFF
18 | many | NA | TRBJ1-5 | TRBV19 | TGTGCCAGTAGTATTAAGGTCACGACTGATTATAGCAATCAGCCCCAGCATTTT | CASSIKVTTDYSNQPQHF
14 | many | NA | TRBJ2-4 | TRBV7-2 | TGTGCCAGCAGCTTAGAAGTAGCCAAAAACATTCAGTACTTC | CASSLEVAKNIQYF
12 | many | NA | TRBJ2-7 | TRBV4-2 | TGTGCCAGCAGTTACATAGAGGGCGAGCAGTACTTC | CASSYIEGEQYF
17 | few | NA | TRBJ2-1 | TRBV27 | TGTGCCAGCAGACACCCAAGGGATGTTAGCTCCTGCAATGAGCAGTTCTTC | CASRHPRDVSSCNEQFF
15 | NA | NA | TRBJ1-2 | TRBV20-1 | TGCAGTGCTCGCCAGCGATCTTGGTGGGGCTATGGCTACACCTTC | CSARQRSWWGYGYTF
15 | many | NA | TRBJ1-5 | TRBV3-1 | TGTGCCAGCAGCCAAGGCCCACAGGGAAATCAGCCCCAGCATTTT | CASSQGPQGNQPQHF
13 | many | NA | TRBJ2-4 | TRBV30 | TGTGCCTGGACAAGTGGTATTGCAGACATTCAGTACTTC | CAWTSGIADIQYF
14 | many | NA | TRBJ1-5 | TRBV19 | TGTGCCAGTAGTATAGAGGAACAGGGTCAGCCCCAGCATTTT | CASSIEEQGQPQHF
17 | NA | NA | TRBJ2-7 | TRBV4-1 | TGCGCCAGCAGCCAAGTCAGTCTAGCGCGGGGACCCTACAAGCAGTACTTC | CASSQVSLARGPYKQYF
14 | many | TRBD2 | TRBJ2-7 | TRBV28 | TGTGCCAGCTTAAAAAGCCGGGGGGGCTACGAGCAGTACTTC | CASLKSRGGYEQYF
18 | NA | TRBD1 | TRBJ2-7 | TRBV7-3 | TGTGCCAGCAGCTCTGGCCCGGGACAGGGTGGGACATCATATGAGCAGTACTTC | CASSSGPGQGGTSYEQYF
12 | NA | NA | TRBJ2-7 | TRBV2 | TGTGCCAGCAGTACAGGTATAAACGAGCAGTACTTC | CASSTGINEQYF
13 | medium-sized | NA | TRBJ1-5 | TRBV6-2/TRBV6-3 | TGTGCCAGCAGTTCAGGGGAGAATCAGCCCCAGCATTTT | CASSSGENQPQHF
13 | many | TRBD1 | TRBJ2-5 | TRBV28 | TGTGCCAGCAGTGGACAGGCCCAAGAGACCCAGTACTTC | CASSGQAQETQYF
14 | many | TRBD2 | TRBJ2-4 | TRBV14 | TGTGCCAGCAGCTCCGCGACTAGCGGGAGAAGTTGGGACTTC | CASSSATSGRSWDF
15 | many | NA | TRBJ2-7 | TRBV4-1 | TGCGCCAGCAGCCAAGGGGGAGGTAGCTCCTACGAGCAGTACTTC | CASSQGGGSSYEQYF
15 | many | NA | TRBJ2-1 | TRBV18 | TGTGCCAGCTCACAAGGGGTGAGCTCCTACAATGAGCAGTTCTTC | CASSQGVSSYNEQFF
14 | many | TRBD1 | TRBJ1-5 | TRBV15 | TGTGCCACCAGCAGAGAACAGGGGTATCAGCCCCAGCATTTT | CATSREQGYQPQHF
14 | NA | NA | TRBJ2-7 | TRBV12-3/TRBV12-4 | TGTGCCAGCGGGCCAAACTTGAGCTCCTACGAGCAGTACTTC | CASGPNLSSYEQYF
13 | many | NA | TRBJ2-1 | TRBV14 | TGTGCCAGCAGGGCTGAATGGAACAATGAGCAGTTCTTC | CASRAEWNNEQFF
17 | NA | TRBD1 | TRBJ2-7 | TRBV4-1 | TGCGCCAGCAGCCAAGACTTGGGGACAGGAGGAACGTACGAGCAGTACTTC | CASSQDLGTGGTYEQYF